The clone carrying this T cell receptor beta chain was found a few times. This specimen belongs to a study of patients and donors after allogeneic stem cell transplantation. TCRdb called the RT-PCR reads again in MiXCR, with one record for every CDR3 protein. The top ten hold about 6% of the sample, which has 900,000 to 1,000,000 distinct CDR3 sequences, roughly 18% seen once. Per germline, CDR1 LGHDT and CDR2 YNNKEL (reference sequence). The V and J ends lost 4 bases and 5 bases respectively, with 22 bases between them. The CDR3 loop spans 17 amino acids. Sequencing was performed on blood, either unsorted or a sorted T cell fraction (not recorded which). The TCR was taken from a human donor who was either an allogeneic HSCT recipient or a stem cell or donor lymphocyte infusion donor (not recorded which). It is not recorded whose cells these are; they may come from a transplant donor. The chain is built from TRBV3-1 and TRBJ2-3; D not certain. The CDR3 DNA follows: TGTGCCAGCAGCCTACCGATCAGCCCGACTGGGGAAGATACGCAGTATTTT. Its protein product is CASSLPISPTGEDTQYF.